This TCR beta chain was captured by sequencing in a study of shared clonotypes between healthy human individuals. Of note for this clone: Its specificity is unknown.

Study-level results: Genetic and exposure-history diversity was limited by the few donors. Although depth was large, rarefaction showed that sequencing of the sorted subsets was incomplete. Estimated richness was generally greater in naive than memory subsets.

Assay: immunoSEQ multiplex PCR; the TCRdb copy retains only in-frame clones and omits some. The data contain fewer than 400,000 clones, roughly 70% of them singletons. Sequenced sample: memory CD4+ T cells sorted from blood. As for subset: CD45RA-negative fraction. The clonotype comes from a man aged 25 to 40 in good health.

CDR3 bases: TGTGCCAGCAGCTTAGGCCAGGGTTCCCGGGCTATAGGGGGTGGCTACACCTTC. Amino acid sequence: CASSLGQGSRAIGGGYTF. The chain employs TRBV7-2 and TRBJ1-2; D is possibly TRBD1 (6 bases). Per the germline V gene, CDR1 is SGHTA and CDR2 is FQGNSA. V shed 1 base and J shed 7 bases, with 25 bases lying between them. This CDR3 spans 18 amino acids.